This section outlines one T cell receptor beta chain sequence together with its context. This CDR3 comprises 13 residues. Deletions cut 3 bases from V and 8 bases from J, with 11 bases between. CDR1 LNHDA and CDR2 SQIVND come from the germline V gene (reference sequence). This sample was included in a study of blood T cell repertoires in COVID-19. Study-level information: PBMCs, B-cell-depleted T cells, or T cells provided the cDNA or gDNA that made up the material.

The repertoire was sequenced with immunoSEQ multiplex PCR; TCRdb's copy has only in-frame clones and lacks some. The sample has 70,000 to 90,000 clones; 88% are singletons. This chain joins TRBV19 and TRBJ2-1; a possible D gene is TRBD1 (5 bases). Sequencing input: peripheral blood. This sequence originates from a middle-aged man with acute or convalescent COVID-19. The CDR3 nucleotides are TGTGCCAGTAGTATTGCAGGGCGCGATGAGCAGTTCTTC. It encodes CASSIAGRDEQFF.